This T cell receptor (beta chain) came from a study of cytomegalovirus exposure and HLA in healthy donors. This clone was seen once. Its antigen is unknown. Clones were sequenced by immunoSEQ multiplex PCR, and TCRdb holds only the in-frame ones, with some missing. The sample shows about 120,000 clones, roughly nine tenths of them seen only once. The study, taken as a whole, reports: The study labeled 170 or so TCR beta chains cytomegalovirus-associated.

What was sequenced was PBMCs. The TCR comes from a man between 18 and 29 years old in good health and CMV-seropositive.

The CDR3 protein is CASSQDSRLGPFTDTQYF. The CDR3 DNA follows: TGCGCCAGCAGCCAAGACTCTAGACTAGGACCGTTCACAGATACGCAGTATTTT. The V gene is TRBV4-1, the J gene TRBJ2-3; a weak D match, TRBD2 (6 bases). V was trimmed by 0 bases and J by 2 bases, leaving 18 bases between them. Germline CDR1 is MGHRA and CDR2 is YSYEKL. This CDR3 has 18 residues.